The TCR beta chain described here comes from a study of cytomegalovirus exposure and HLA in healthy donors (dated by TCRdb to about 2017). Describing the broader study: According to an earlier analysis of 550 to 750 of the donors, 150 million to 200 million T cells yielded 90 million to 140 million unique TCR beta sequences and approximately 280 Gb of sequence data. Roughly 300 gigabases of sequencing data and approximately 92 million unique TCR sequences made up an early release that covered 500 to 650 HLA-typed donors. Of the approximately 400 genotyped donors, over 80% were placed in the genetic ancestry cluster associated with self-reported Caucasian donors. The study aimed to test whether cataloging public T cell receptors could reveal signatures of past pathogen exposure. The study profiled the T cell repertoires of more than 500 subjects by immunosequencing and related them to cytomegalovirus serostatus. A separate validation cohort of roughly 130 different subjects was used in addition to the 666-subject first cohort. To predict cytomegalovirus infection status, the study combined high-throughput TCR immunosequencing, statistical association of individual TCRs with disease status, and machine learning. A later analysis re-analyzed previously published TCR beta repertoires from about 600 donors and added high-resolution HLA genotyping to study TCR occurrence patterns. Rather than using new phenotypic data, the later analysis identified candidate immune exposures from TCR beta sequences and from how often those sequences occurred across donors. An earlier analysis of 587 of the donors applied high-throughput TCR beta sequencing to assess whether each TCR beta V gene segment acted as functional or pseudogenic. Alongside the repertoire data, information on donor age, sex, ethnicity and CMV serostatus was compiled. A later genetic analysis used genome-wide SNP genotypes for about 60% of the 666 donors, treating that subset as a discovery cohort. All discovery cohort repertoires had been generated on a single sequencing platform. HLA typing included class I and class II loci at four-digit resolution. Typing coverage differed by locus: A, B, C, DRB1 and DQB1 were typed in roughly 620-630 donors, DQA1 in 500 to 550, DPA1 in some 570, and DPB1 in 472. A handful of DR-DQ haplotypes were treated as single units for association and clustering because of strong linkage in the cohort. Among 300 to 450 genotyped donors of the cohort, an average of about 240,000 unique TCR beta nucleotide sequences were sequenced per donor, around 20% of them non-productive. Summary of the overall study and its limitations: The authors suggested that the approach could potentially be generalized to other disease states and immunological phenotypes. A few of the identified cytomegalovirus-associated TCR beta chains were confirmed in vitro to be specific for cytomegalovirus antigens. In a later analysis, HLA-associated TCR beta chains were found to be more clonally expanded and to have lower generation probabilities than equally common non-associated chains. The study listed 150 to 200 TCR beta chains as associated with cytomegalovirus. Specific HLA alleles were associated with 15,000 to 20,000 TCR beta sequences at a false discovery rate of 0.05 in a later analysis. In an earlier analysis of fewer than 750 of the donors, most TCR beta V segments were observed in productive rearrangements about 87% or about 30% of the time, broadly matching IMGT annotations. A further reported finding was that TCR beta sequences accurately predicted the HLA-A and HLA-B alleles for most subjects in the first cohort. In a later analysis, most CMV-associated TCR beta chains were found to appear HLA-restricted, with HLA associations seemingly driven largely by CMV exposure. Sequencing depth was assumed to be roughly uniform across donors in the presence/absence analyses, though that assumption may not hold. Correlated functional status among segregating V segments might be attributable to linkage disequilibrium, but an unknown experimental factor could not be ruled out. The cohort was sequenced for TCR beta chains only, and without alpha or paired-chain data the features that could be detected were limited. Because some donors lacked HLA typing at each locus, the association tests relied only on the typed subset. Several of the top co-occurrence clusters appeared to be linked to parvovirus B19, influenza, CMV and Epstein-Barr virus, according to a later analysis. When HLA alleles, especially DR and DQ, strongly co-occurred, attributing TCR associations to individual alleles was difficult. Some IMGT-functional V segments, including TRBV6-2 and TRBV6-3, could not be told apart with the 87-base-pair reads, so those segments were excluded. The classifier was reported to diagnose cytomegalovirus status with high specificity and sensitivity in both the original and validation cohorts. A cluster of highly shared sequence variants was judged likely to represent a technical artifact of the sequencing pipeline. Across donors, most TCR sequences were observed very rarely, whereas some public TCRs were present in many individuals. According to a later genetic analysis, donors in an Asian-associated ancestry cluster had fewer N-insertions in productive TCRs than the roughly 700-donor mean. CMV serostatus was the only immune exposure information available for the cohort. A later analysis found that TCR association rates varied across HLA loci, with DRB1 alleles showing the most associated TCRs and HLA-C alleles the fewest. A later genetic analysis associated a missense DCLRE1C variant with V-gene and J-gene trimming of TCR beta chains, and an independent cohort replicated the association. About 17 rarely observed V segments, including chromosome 9 orphons, were excluded from the earlier analysis of 550 to 700 of the donors because counts were too low.

Library preparation used the immunoSEQ multiplex PCR assay. A mixture of 60 forward primers for TCR Vbeta segments and 13 reverse primers for TCR Jbeta segments was used in the multiplex PCR. The CDR3 region of rearranged TCR beta genes was amplified from genomic DNA by a multiplex PCR assay. The Illumina HiSeq System was used to sequence the amplified TCR beta libraries as 87-base-pair reads. The study's processing was this. A later analysis tallied roughly 76 million unique TCR beta chains across the approximately 670 repertoires, and approximately 12 million of those chains were shared by two or more donors. A nearest-neighbor algorithm error-corrected the raw reads and collapsed the reads into unique sequences, merging closely related sequences to remove PCR and sequencing errors. To assign V, D and J gene segments, CDR3 sequences were aligned to IMGT reference sequences. For a sequence to be retained, a match of at least six nucleotides was required to both a V gene segment and a J gene segment. A rearrangement counted as productive if the CDR3 had no stop codons and remained in frame with V and J, and every other rearrangement counted as non-productive. Following IMGT convention, CDR3 was defined as the stretch from the second conserved V-encoded cysteine up to the conserved J-encoded phenylalanine. In an earlier analysis of more than 550 of the donors, sequences lacking an unambiguous match to a single V gene segment were excluded. In an earlier analysis of approximately 590 of the donors, V segments were called functional above 56.7% productive rearrangements and were called segregating when the between-donor standard deviation exceeded 5%. A statistical classification framework was built for diagnosing cytomegalovirus status from the catalog of TCR beta chain sequences. A later analysis assigned V and J genes by comparing TCR nucleotide sequences with IMGT/GENE-DB human TR gene sequences. A later analysis assigned CDR3 sequences and most-parsimonious VDJ recombination scenarios with the TCRdist pipeline. In a later analysis, each TCR beta chain was defined by its CDR3 amino acid sequence together with its V-gene family, and reads without a unique V-gene family were excluded. In a later analysis, 500 to 700 highly shared, low-generation-probability nucleotide sequences were removed to address suspected cross-contamination and a sequencing artifact. In a later analysis, a clonal expansion index was calculated for each public chain from normalized within-repertoire ranks of inferred template counts. A later analysis computed generation probabilities with a VDJ recombination model fitted to out-of-frame rearrangements, and checked the results against IGoR. In a later analysis, hypergeometric tests were used to score TCR-TCR, TCR-HLA and TCR-CMV co-occurrence, with a repertoire-size bias correction applied to TCR pairs. A later analysis estimated false discovery rates by permuting HLA or CMV assignments 20 times. In a later analysis, co-occurring TCRs were grouped using DBSCAN, and TCRdist sequence similarity was added for clustering within HLA-allele-positive subsets. Co-occurrence clustering excluded repertoires with fewer than 30,000 or more than 120,000 public chains, plus five with anomalous nucleotide sharing. The table comes from immuneACCESS by way of TCRdb, which keeps in-frame sequences with V and J called. Part of the clones is missing from these tables; in studies checked, under half for an unresolved V gene and the rest for unknown reasons. V and J calls and clone size follow that table, whereas D and trimming were derived from the DNA. This sample gives approximately 140,000 clones in total; about 78% of them show up just once. The ten largest clones take up roughly 2.8% of the sample.

The germline V gene (reference sequence) sets CDR1 to MNHNY and CDR2 to SVGAGI. From the cysteine through the phenylalanine, the CDR3 covers 15 amino acids. The DNA shown is the 45-base CDR3, in frame from base 1. The junction carries 16 bases between V and J, which are trimmed by 6 bases and 2 bases respectively. As to this clone: It has no known antigen specificity. It has no much larger one-base neighbor in the sample; base qualities were not kept.

The cohort was made up of hundreds of healthy bone marrow donors. At the time of sampling, every cohort member was nominally healthy, though immune exposures that went unrecorded were likely present. The donor was CMV seronegative and belonged to the group of 352 seronegative cohort members. A peripheral blood sample was collected from each donor, and TCR beta sequencing was performed on peripheral blood mononuclear cells. Genomic DNA extraction from the blood cell samples was performed with the Qiagen DNeasy Blood Extraction Kit. The chain was built from TRBV6-6 and TRBJ1-1, with the D gene not confidently named. Sequencing input: PBMCs. The sequence came from a male donor in good health and CMV-seronegative. CDR3 loop: CASSPRRQPNTEAFF. The DNA sequence follows: TGTGCCAGCAGCCCTCGGAGGCAGCCCAACACTGAAGCTTTCTTT.